This TCR beta chain originates from a study of blood T cells in healthy people across ages. Study results and limitations: No one knew whether donors had CMV, which possibly confounded expanded clonotype changes.

There are a few counts of this clonotype. Its antigen is unknown. The second PCR ran about 6 to 12 cycles with a sample-barcoded 5' primer and J-beta primers. Via MiXCR, TCRdb re-called the 5' RACE reads, giving one row per CDR3 protein. The sample yields about 1.7 million distinct CDR3 sequences, over 25% seen once. The germline CDR1 and CDR2 sequences are SQVTM and ANQGSEA. V was clipped by 5 bases and J by 11 bases; unmatched bases: 11. The CDR3 spans 12 residues. The V and J genes are TRBV29-1 and TRBJ2-5, with 7 positions matching TRBD2. The sequence was collected from a woman in her twenties or thirties in good health. Sequenced: blood. The CDR3 coding sequence is TGCAGCGTTTTGGACCCTGGGGGGGAGCAGTACTTC. It is translated as CSVLDPGGEQYF.